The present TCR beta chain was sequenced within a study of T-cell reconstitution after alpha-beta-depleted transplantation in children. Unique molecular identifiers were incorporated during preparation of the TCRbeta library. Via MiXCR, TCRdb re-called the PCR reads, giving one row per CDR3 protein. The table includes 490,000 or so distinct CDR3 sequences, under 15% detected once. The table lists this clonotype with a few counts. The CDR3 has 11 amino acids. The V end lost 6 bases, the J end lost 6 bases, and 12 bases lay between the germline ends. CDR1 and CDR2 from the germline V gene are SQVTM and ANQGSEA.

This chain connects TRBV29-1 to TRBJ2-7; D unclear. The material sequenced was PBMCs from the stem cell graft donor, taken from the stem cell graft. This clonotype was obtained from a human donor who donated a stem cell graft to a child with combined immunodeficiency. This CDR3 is CSVRIGPEQYF. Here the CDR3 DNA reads TGCAGCGTCCGCATCGGGCCCGAGCAGTACTTC.